The clone carrying this T cell receptor beta chain was picked up one time. The data originate from a study of OX40 agonist ivuxolimab in advanced cancers. The J segment lost 5 bases and the V segment lost 5 bases, leaving 5 bases of the junction unmatched. This CDR3 is built from 15 residues. Per germline, CDR1 SGHTA and CDR2 FQGTGA. The table came from immunoSEQ multiplex PCR; TCRdb's copy has only in-frame clones and leaves some out. Here the sample spans roughly 68,000 clones, around 90% being singletons. The clonotype comes from an adult with an advanced solid tumor such as melanoma, head and neck, liver or kidney cancer. V and J are TRBV7-3 and TRBJ2-1; 11 nucleotides match TRBD2. The source material was CD4+ or CD8+ T cells sorted from blood, sampled in a trial of the OX40 agonist ivuxolimab. The CDR3 reads CASSLLAGANNEQFF. CDR3 nucleotides: TGTGCCAGCAGCCTACTAGCGGGGGCCAACAATGAGCAGTTCTTC.